One and the same sample provided the 5 T cell receptor beta chains below, sequenced in a study of neurological immune-mediated disorders. TCRdb reanalysed the 5' RACE reads using MiXCR and keeps one entry per CDR3 protein. This sample has roughly 75,000 distinct CDR3 sequences, with about an eighth found just once. As for time point: longitudinal time-point 1 (baseline). Input material: PBMCs. These receptors originate from a female donor with HTLV-1-associated myelopathy (HAM/TSP).

This clonotype has only a few counts. The chain couples TRBV18 to TRBJ1-2; no firm D call. V shed 0 bases and J shed 0 bases, with 11 bases lying between them. Germline-derived CDR1 and CDR2 are KGHSH and LQKENI. This CDR3 comprises 16 residues. CDR3 in amino acids: CASSPPRREANYGYTF. CDR3 DNA sequence: TGTGCCAGCTCACCACCGAGGAGGGAAGCTAACTATGGCTACACCTTC.

This clonotype was seen a few times. This chain joins TRBV5-1 and TRBJ2-3, with D possibly being TRBD2 (6 bases). Germline CDR1 reads SGHRS; CDR2 reads YFSETQ. With 2 bases removed from V and 2 bases from J, the gap between germline ends came to 12 bases. The CDR3 sequence is 15 residues long. CDR3 in DNA: TGCGCCAGCAGCTTCGGGACTTTACACACAGATACGCAGTATTTT. This gives the protein CASSFGTLHTDTQYF.

This clonotype has a single count. The junction differs from germline at one of its ends, possibly a read error. The chain couples TRBV5-1 to TRBJ2-2; 7 bases are shared with TRBD1. The CDR3 is 14 residues long. Germline lookup yields CDR1 SGHRS and CDR2 YFSETQ. CDR3 coding DNA: TGCGCCAGCAGCCGGACAGGAGACACCAGGGAGCTGTTTTTT. This encodes CASSRTGDTRELFF.

CDR3 nucleotides: TGTGCCAGCAGCTTAGCGTTGGACAGGGGTTACGAGCAGTACTTC. Its protein product is CASSLALDRGYEQYF. The chain joins TRBV7-9 to TRBJ2-7, with TRBD1 matching 9 bases. V lost 0 bases and J lost 4; bases outside the gene matches: 4. The CDR3 length is 15 residues. Germline V lookup: CDR1 SEHNR, CDR2 FQNEAQ (reference sequence).

This clonotype was recorded many times. This rearrangement joins TRBV5-1 to TRBJ2-7, with unresolved D. V gave up 0 bases and J gave up 6 bases, with 7 bases separating them. This CDR3 spans 12 amino acids. From germline, CDR1 is SGHRS and CDR2 YFSETQ. The CDR3 loop is CASSLGASEQYF. The DNA of the CDR3 is TGCGCCAGCAGCTTGGGCGCCTCCGAGCAGTACTTC.